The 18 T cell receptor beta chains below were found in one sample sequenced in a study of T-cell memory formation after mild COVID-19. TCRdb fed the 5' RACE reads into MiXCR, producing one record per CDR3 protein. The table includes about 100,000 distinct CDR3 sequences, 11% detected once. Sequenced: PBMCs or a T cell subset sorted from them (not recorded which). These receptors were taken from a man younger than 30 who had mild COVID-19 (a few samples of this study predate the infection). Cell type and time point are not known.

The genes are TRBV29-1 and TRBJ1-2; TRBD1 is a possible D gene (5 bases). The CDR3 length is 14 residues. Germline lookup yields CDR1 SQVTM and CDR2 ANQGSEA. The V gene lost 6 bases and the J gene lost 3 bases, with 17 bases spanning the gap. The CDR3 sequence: CSVHSAWGHYGYTF. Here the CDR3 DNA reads TGCAGCGTCCATAGTGCATGGGGCCACTATGGCTACACCTTC.

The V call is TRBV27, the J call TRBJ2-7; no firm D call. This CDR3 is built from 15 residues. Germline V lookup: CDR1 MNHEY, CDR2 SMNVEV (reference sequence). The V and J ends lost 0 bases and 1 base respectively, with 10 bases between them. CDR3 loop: CASSLSGDLSYEQYF. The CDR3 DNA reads TGTGCCAGCAGTTTATCGGGCGATCTTTCCTACGAGCAGTACTTC.

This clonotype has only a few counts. The CDR3 nucleotides read TGTGCCACCAGTGATTTACGTCTAGGGAACACCGGGGAGCTGTTTTTT. Translated, it gives CATSDLRLGNTGELFF. This chain uses TRBV24-1 with TRBJ2-2, with unresolved D. The ends were cut back, 1 base at V and 1 base at J, with 9 bases in the middle. The CDR3 loop spans 16 amino acids. The germline V gene has CDR1 KGHDR and CDR2 SFDVKD.

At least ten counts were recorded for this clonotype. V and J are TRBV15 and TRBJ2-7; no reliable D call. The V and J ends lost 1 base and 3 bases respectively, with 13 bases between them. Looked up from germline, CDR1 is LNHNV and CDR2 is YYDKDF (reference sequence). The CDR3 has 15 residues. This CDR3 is CATSRVPASRYEQYF. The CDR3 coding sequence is TGTGCCACCAGCAGAGTCCCGGCAAGCCGCTACGAGCAGTACTTC.

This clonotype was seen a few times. The CDR3 is CASSQGTQETQYF. The CDR3 coding sequence is TGCGCCAGCAGCCAAGGGACCCAAGAGACCCAGTACTTC. The V gene is TRBV4-3, the J gene TRBJ2-5; D call uncertain. From germline, CDR1 is LGHNA and CDR2 YSLEER. CDR3 size: 13 residues. Trimming shortened V by 1 base and J by 1 base, and 4 bases separated the two germline ends.

CDR3 bases: TGTGCCAGCAGCCCGTTCCCGCCTGGGGCCAACGTCCTGACTTTC. It specifies CASSPFPPGANVLTF. J is TRBJ2-6 and V is TRBV7-9; D unclear. V was pared by 5 bases and J by 2 bases, with 10 bases between. The CDR3 is 15 amino acids. The V gene's germline CDR1 is SEHNR and CDR2 FQNEAQ (reference sequence). The whole variable domain, remainder taken from reference TRBV7-9 and TRBJ2-6, is DTGVSQNPRHKITKRGQNVTFRCDPISEHNRLYWYRQTLGQGPEFLTYFQNEAQLEKSRLLSDRFSAERPKGSFSTLEIQRTEQGDSAMYLCASSPFPPGANVLTFGAGSRLTVL.

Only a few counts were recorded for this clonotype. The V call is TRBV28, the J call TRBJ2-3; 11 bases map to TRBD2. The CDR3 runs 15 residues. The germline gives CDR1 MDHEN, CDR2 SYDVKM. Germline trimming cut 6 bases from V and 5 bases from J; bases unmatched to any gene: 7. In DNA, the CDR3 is TGTGCCAGCAGAACCCCCGGACTAGCGGGAGATACGCAGTATTTT. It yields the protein CASRTPGLAGDTQYF. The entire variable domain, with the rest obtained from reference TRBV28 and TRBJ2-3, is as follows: DVKVTQSSRYLVKRTGEKVFLECVQDMDHENMFWYRQDPGLGLRLIYFSYDVKMKEKGDIPEGYSVSREKKERFSLILESASTNQTSMYLCASRTPGLAGDTQYFGPGTRLTVL.

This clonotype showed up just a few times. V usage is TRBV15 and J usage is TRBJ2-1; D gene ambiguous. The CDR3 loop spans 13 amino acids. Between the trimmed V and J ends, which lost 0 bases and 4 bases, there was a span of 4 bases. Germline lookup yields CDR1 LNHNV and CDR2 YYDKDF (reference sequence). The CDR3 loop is CATSRDGYNEQFF. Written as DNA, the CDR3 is TGTGCCACCAGCAGAGATGGGTACAATGAGCAGTTCTTC.

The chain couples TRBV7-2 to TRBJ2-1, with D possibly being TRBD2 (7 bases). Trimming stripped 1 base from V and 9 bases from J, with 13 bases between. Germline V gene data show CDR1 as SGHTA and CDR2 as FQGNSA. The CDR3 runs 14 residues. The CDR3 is CASSLGGGVVEQFF. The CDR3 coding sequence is TGTGCCAGCAGCTTAGGAGGGGGGGTCGTTGAGCAGTTCTTC.

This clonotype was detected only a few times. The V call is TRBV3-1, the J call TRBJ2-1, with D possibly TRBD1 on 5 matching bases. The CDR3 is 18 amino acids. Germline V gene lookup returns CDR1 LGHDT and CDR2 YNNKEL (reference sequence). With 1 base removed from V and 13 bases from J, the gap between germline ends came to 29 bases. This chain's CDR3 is CASSQAFFRQRSSPAQFF. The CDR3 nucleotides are TGTGCCAGCAGCCAAGCCTTCTTTCGACAGAGGAGCTCACCCGCCCAGTTCTTC.

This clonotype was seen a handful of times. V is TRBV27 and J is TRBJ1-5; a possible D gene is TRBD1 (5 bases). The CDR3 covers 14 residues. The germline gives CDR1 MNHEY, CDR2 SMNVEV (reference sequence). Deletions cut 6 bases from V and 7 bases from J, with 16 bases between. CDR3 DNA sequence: TGTGCCAGCAGCCCCGGACACAACAGCCAGCCCCAGCATTTT. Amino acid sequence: CASSPGHNSQPQHF.

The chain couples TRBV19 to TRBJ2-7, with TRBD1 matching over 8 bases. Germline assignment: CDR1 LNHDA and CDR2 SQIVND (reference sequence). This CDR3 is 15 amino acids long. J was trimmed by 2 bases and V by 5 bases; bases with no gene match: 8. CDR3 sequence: CASSPGQGAAYEQYF. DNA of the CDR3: TGTGCCAGTAGTCCCGGACAGGGAGCAGCCTACGAGCAGTACTTC.

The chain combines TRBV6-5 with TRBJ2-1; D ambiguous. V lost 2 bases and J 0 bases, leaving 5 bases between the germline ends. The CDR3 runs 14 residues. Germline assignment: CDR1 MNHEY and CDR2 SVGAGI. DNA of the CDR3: TGTGCCAGCAGTTACCGGAGCTCCTACAATGAGCAGTTCTTC. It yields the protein CASSYRSSYNEQFF.

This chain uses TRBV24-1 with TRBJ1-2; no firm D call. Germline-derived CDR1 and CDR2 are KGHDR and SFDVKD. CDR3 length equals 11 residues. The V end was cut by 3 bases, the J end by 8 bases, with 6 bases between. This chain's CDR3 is CATSDLGGYTF. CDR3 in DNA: TGTGCCACCAGTGATCTAGGAGGCTACACCTTC.

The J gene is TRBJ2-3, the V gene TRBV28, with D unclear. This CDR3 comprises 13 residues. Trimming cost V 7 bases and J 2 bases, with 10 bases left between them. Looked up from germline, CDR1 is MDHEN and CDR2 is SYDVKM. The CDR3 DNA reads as TGTGCCAGCACTAACAGCTACACAGATACGCAGTATTTT. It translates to CASTNSYTDTQYF.

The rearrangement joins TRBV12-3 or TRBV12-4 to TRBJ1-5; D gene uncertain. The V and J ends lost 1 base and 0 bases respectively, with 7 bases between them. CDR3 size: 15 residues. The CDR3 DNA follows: TGTGCCAGCAGTTTAGTAGATAATAGCAATCAGCCCCAGCATTTT. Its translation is CASSLVDNSNQPQHF.

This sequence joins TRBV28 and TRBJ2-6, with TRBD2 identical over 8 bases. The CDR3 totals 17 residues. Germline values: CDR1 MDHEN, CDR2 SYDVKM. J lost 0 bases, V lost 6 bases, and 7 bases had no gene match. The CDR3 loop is CASSLVSGSSGANVLTF. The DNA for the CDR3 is TGTGCCAGCAGCCTGGTGAGCGGGAGCTCTGGGGCCAACGTCCTGACTTTC.

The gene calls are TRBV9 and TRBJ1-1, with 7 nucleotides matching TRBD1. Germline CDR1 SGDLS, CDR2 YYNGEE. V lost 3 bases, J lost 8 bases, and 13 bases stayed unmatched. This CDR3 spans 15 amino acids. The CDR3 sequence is CASSARDSGFPEAFF. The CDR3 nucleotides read TGTGCCAGCAGCGCCCGGGACAGCGGCTTTCCCGAAGCTTTCTTT.